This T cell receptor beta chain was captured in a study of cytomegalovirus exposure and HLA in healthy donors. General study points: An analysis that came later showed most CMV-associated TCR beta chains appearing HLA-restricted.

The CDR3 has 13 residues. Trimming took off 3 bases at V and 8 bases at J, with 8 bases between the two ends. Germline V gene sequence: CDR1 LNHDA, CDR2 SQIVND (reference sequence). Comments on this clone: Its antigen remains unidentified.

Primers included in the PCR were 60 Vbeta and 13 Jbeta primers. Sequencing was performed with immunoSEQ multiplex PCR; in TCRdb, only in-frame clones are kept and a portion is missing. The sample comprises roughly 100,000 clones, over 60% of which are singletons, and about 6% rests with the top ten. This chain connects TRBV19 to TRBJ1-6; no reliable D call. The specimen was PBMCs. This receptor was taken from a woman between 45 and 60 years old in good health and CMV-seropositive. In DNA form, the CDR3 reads TGTGCCAGTAGTATTTTCGGAGATTCACCCCTCCACTTT. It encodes CASSIFGDSPLHF.